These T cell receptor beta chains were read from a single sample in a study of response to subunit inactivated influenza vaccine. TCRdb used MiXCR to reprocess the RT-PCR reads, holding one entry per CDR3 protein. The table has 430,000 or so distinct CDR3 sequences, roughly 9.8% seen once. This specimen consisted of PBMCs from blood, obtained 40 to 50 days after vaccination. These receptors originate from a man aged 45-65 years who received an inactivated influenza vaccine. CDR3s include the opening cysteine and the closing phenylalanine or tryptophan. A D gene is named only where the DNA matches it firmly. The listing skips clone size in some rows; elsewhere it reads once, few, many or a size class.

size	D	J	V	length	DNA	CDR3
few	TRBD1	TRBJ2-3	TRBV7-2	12	TGTGCCAGCAGCTTAACGGGACAGGGAGAGTATTTT	CASSLTGQGEYF
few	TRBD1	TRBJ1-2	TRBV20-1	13	TGCAGTGCTAGACGGGACAGGGGTGGCGGCTACACCTTC	CSARRDRGGGYTF
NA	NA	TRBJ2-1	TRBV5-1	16	TGCGCCAGCAGTGCAGAACTAGCCGTGACCTACAATGAGCAGTTCTTC	CASSAELAVTYNEQFF
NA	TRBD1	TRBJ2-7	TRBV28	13	TGTGCCAGCACATCCGGGACAGGCTACGAGCAGTACTTC	CASTSGTGYEQYF
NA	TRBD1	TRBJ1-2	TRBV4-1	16	TGCGCCAGCAGCCAAGGCATATCACAGGGGGTTTTTCGCTACACCTTC	CASSQGISQGVFRYTF
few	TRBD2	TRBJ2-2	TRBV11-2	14	TGTGCCAGCAGCTTATGGGGGAGGGCCGGGGAGCTGTTTTTT	CASSLWGRAGELFF
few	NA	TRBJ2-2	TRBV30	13	TGTGCCTGGAGTCGCAGGGTCTCCGGGGAGCTGTTTTTT	CAWSRRVSGELFF
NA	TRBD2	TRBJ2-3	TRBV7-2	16	TGTGCCAGCAGCAAACTAGCGGGACCCTTCACAGATACGCAGTATTTT	CASSKLAGPFTDTQYF
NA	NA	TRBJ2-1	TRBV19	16	TGTGCCAGTAGTATAGACGGAGGCAGCTCCTACAATGAGCAGTTCTTC	CASSIDGGSSYNEQFF
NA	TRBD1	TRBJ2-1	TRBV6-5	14	TGTGCCAGCAGTTACTTGCAGGGGGCAAGGGAGCAGTTCTTC	CASSYLQGAREQFF
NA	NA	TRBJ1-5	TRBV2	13	TGTGCCAGCAGATGGCGGCTCAATCAGCCCCAGCATTTT	CASRWRLNQPQHF
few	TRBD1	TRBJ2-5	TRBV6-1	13	TGTGCCAGCAGTCGACAGGGAATTGAGACCCAGTACTTC	CASSRQGIETQYF
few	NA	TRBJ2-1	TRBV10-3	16	TGTGCCATCAGTGTTCTAGCGGACAGCTCCTACAATGAGCAGTTCTTC	CAISVLADSSYNEQFF
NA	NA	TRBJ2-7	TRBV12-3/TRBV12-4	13	TGTGCCAGCAGTCGACTGTACTCCTACGAGCAGTACTTC	CASSRLYSYEQYF
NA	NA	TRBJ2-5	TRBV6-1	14	TGTGCCAGCGTCGGGACCCTTAGCAGAGAGACCCAGTACTTC	CASVGTLSRETQYF
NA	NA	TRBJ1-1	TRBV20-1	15	TGCAGTGCTAGAGCCCCCACCAGGGGATCCACTGAAGCTTTCTTT	CSARAPTRGSTEAFF
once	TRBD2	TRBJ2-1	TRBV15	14	TGTGCCACCAGCCGGGGGGGCCCCTACAATGAGCAGTTCTTC	CATSRGGPYNEQFF
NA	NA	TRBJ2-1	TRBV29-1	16	TGCAGCGTTATCGGGACACCTGCCCCTTCCTACAATGAGCAGTTCTTC	CSVIGTPAPSYNEQFF
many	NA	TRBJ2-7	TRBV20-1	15	TGCAGTGCTTCTGATGGTGATAGAGCAGGGTGGGAGCAGTACTTC	CSASDGDRAGWEQYF
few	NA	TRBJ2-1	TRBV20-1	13	TGCAGTCTCACAGGGGAGGGTCTGGATGAGCAGTTCTTC	CSLTGEGLDEQFF